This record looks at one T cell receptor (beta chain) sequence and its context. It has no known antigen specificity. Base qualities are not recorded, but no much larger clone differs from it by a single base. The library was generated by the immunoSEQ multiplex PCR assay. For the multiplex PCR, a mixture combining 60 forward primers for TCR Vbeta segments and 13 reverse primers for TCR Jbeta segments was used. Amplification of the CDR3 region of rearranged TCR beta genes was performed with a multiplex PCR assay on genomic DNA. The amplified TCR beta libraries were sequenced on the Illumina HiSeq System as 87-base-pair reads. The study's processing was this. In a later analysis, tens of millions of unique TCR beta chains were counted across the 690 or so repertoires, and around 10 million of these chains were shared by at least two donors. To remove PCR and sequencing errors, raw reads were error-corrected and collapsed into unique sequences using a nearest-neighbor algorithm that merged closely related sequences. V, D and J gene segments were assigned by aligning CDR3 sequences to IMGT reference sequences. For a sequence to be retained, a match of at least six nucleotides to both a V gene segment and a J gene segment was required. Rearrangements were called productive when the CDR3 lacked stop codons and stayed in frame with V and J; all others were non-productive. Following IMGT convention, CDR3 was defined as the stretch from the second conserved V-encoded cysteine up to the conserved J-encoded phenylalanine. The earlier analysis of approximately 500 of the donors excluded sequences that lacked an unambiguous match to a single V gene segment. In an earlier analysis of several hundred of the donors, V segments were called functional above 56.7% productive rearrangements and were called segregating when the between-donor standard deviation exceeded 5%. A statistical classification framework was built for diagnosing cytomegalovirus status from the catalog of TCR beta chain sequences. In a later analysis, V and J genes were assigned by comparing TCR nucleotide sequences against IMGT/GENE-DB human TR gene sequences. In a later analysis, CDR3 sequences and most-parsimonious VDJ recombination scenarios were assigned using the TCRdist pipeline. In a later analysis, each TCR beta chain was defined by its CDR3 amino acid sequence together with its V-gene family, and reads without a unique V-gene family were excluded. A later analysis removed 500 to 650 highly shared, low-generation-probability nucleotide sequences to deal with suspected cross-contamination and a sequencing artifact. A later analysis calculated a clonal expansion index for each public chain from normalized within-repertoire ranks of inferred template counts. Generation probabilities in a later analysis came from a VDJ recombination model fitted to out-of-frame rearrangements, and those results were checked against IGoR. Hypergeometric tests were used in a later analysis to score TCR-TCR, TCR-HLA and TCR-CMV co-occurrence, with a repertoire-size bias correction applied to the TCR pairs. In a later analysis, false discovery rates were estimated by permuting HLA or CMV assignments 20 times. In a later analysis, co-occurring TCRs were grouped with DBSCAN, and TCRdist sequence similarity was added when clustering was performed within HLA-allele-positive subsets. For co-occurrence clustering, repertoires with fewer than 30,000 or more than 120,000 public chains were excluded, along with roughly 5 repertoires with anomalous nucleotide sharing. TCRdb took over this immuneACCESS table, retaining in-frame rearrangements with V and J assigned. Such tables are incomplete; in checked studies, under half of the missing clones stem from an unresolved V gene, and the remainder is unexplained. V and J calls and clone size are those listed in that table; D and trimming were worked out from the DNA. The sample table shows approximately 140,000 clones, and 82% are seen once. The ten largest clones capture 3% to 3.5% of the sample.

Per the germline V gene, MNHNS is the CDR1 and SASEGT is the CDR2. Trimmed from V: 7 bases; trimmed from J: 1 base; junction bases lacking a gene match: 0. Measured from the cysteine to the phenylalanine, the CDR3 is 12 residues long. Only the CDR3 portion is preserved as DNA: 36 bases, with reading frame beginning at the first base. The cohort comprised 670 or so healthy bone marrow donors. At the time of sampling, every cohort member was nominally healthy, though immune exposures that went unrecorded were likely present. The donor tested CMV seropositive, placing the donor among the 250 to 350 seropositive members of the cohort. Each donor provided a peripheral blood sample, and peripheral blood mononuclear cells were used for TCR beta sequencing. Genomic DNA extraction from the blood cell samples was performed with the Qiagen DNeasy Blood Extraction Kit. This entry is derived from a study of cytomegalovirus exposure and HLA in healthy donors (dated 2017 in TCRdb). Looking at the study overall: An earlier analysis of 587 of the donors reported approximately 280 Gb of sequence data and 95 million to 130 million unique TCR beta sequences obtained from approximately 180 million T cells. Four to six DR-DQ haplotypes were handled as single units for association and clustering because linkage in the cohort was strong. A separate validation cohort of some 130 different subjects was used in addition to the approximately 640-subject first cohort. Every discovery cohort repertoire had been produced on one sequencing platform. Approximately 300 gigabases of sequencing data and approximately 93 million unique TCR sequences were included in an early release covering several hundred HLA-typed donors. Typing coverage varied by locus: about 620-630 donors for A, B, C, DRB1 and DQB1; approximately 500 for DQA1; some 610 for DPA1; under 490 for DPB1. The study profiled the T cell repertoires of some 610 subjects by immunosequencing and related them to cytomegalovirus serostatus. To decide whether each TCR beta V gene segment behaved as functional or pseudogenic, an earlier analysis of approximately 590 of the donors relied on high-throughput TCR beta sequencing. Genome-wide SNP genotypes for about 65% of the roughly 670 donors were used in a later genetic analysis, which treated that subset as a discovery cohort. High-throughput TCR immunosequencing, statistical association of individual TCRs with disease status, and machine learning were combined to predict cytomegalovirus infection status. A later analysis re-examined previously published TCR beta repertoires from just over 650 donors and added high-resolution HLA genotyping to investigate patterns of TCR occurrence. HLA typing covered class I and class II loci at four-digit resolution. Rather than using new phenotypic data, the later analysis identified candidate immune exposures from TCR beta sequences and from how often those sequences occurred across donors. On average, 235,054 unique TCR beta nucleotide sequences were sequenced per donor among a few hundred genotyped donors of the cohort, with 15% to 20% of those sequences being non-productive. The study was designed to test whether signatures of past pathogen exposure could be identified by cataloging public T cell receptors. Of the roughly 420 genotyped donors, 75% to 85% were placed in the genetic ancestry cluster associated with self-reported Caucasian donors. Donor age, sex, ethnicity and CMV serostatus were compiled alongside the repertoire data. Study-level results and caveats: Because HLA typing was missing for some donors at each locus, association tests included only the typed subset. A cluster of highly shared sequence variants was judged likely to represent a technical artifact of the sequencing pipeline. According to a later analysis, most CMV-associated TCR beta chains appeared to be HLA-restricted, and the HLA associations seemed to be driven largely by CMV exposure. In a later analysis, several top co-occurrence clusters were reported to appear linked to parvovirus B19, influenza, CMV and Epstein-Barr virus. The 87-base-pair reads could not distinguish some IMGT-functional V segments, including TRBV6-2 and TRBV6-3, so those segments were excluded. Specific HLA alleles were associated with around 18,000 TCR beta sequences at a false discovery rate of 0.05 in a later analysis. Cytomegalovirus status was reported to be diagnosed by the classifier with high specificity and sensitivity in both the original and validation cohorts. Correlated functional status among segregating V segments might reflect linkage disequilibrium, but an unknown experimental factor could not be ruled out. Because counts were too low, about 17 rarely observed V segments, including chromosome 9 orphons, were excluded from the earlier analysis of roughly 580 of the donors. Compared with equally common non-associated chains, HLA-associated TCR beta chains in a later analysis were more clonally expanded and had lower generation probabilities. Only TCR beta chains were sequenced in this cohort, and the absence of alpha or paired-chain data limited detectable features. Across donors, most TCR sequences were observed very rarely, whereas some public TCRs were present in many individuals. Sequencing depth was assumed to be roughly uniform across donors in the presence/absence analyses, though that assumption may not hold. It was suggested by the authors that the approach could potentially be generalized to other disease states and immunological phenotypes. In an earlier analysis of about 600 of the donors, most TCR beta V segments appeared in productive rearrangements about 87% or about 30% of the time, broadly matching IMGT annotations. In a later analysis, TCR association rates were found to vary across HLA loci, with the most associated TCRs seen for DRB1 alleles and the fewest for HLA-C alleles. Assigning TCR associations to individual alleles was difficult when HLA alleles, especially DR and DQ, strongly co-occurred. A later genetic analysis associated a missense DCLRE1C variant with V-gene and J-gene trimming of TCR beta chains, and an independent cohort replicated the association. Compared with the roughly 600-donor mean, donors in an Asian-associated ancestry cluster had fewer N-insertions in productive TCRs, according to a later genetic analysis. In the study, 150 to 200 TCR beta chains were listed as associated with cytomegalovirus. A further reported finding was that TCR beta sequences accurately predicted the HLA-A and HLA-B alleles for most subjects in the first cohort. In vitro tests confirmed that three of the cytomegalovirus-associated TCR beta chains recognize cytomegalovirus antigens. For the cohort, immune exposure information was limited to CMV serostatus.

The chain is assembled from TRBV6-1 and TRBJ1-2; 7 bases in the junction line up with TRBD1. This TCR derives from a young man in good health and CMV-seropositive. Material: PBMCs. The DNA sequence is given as TGTGCCAGCAACAGGGGTAACTATGGCTACACCTTC. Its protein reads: CASNRGNYGYTF.